The next 2 T cell receptor beta chains were all read from a single sample in a study of regulatory T cells in long-lasting Graves disease. CDR3 regions were amplified by Arm-PCR using iRepertoire HTBI primers to build TCR beta libraries. TCRdb reanalysed the multiplex PCR reads using MiXCR and keeps one entry per CDR3 protein. Of around 400,000 distinct CDR3 sequences in the sample, less than 25% were seen once. Time point here: persistent/refractory GD, antithyroid drugs over 5 years with positive TRAb. From PBMCs, RNA was extracted and then used to make the TCR library. The sample in question was peripheral blood mononuclear cells (PBMCs), obtained when the disease was refractory, from a patient treated with antithyroid drugs. These TCRs come from a female donor with Graves disease.

The rearrangement joins TRBV18 to TRBJ2-7, with TRBD2 identical over 8 bases. V shed 3 bases and J 2 bases; nucleotides not matched to a gene: 9. The CDR3 is 16 amino acids. Per the germline V gene, CDR1 is KGHSH and CDR2 is LQKENI. For the CDR3, the DNA is TGTGCCAGCTCACCCAACGGGGGGGGAATCGCCTACGAGCAGTACTTC. Residues: CASSPNGGGIAYEQYF. The full variable domain, its missing parts supplied by reference TRBV18 and TRBJ2-7, is NAGVMQNPRHLVRRRGQEARLRCSPMKGHSHVYWYRQLPEEGLKFMVYLQKENIIDESGMPKERFSAEFPKEGPSILRIQQVVRGDSAAYFCASSPNGGGIAYEQYFGPGTRLTVT.

Worth noting for this clonotype: At one end the junction does not follow the germline gene, possibly because of a read error. The chain carries TRBV2 and TRBJ2-3; the D is unclear. Per the germline V gene, CDR1 is SNHLY and CDR2 is FYNNEI. The CDR3 has 11 residues. CDR3: CAGSEGSWQYF. For the CDR3, the DNA is TGTGCCGGCAGTGAAGGGTCGTGGCAGTATTTT.